A single sample gave rise to the 25 T cell receptor beta chains below, sequenced in a study of monozygotic twins with inflammatory bowel disease. TCRdb reprocessed the 5' RACE reads, with one entry per CDR3 protein and no DNA. The sample table includes about 93,000 distinct CDR3 sequences. Sequenced material: blood. These receptors were taken from a human donor with ulcerative colitis or Crohn's disease, or a healthy co-twin of an affected twin (not recorded which).

The CDR3 region is CASSLSSGSGTQYF. The chain combines TRBV7-2 with TRBJ2-5; with no DNA, the TCRdb D assignment of TRBD2 cannot be verified. CDR1 SGHTA and CDR2 FQGNSA come from the germline V gene. The length of the CDR3 is 14 residues.

The chain uses TRBV10-3 and TRBJ2-1; the TRBD1 assignment by TCRdb is unverifiable without DNA. CDR1 ENHRY and CDR2 SYGVKD come from the germline V gene. The CDR3 sequence is 13 residues long. This CDR3 reads CAISESRDNEQFF.

This chain connects TRBV5-4 to TRBJ1-1; TCRdb selects TRBD1, and the lack of DNA leaves this call unchecked. Germline V gene data show CDR1 as SGHNT and CDR2 as YYREEE (reference sequence). CDR3 length: 14 amino acids. CDR3 in amino acids: CASSPGGASTEAFF.

The chain is built from TRBV5-1 and TRBJ2-1; TCRdb outputs TRBD1, but without DNA this stays unchecked. The CDR3 sequence is 15 residues long. The germline gives CDR1 SGHRS, CDR2 YFSETQ. The CDR3 here is CASSSPGTGANEQFF.

This rearrangement joins TRBV11-2 to TRBJ2-5; TCRdb reports TRBD1, a call that lacks DNA to check it against. The CDR3 has 15 residues. From germline, CDR1 is SGHAT and CDR2 FQNNGV. The chain's CDR3 is CASRPGKVLQETQYF.

The rearrangement uses TRBV20-1 and TRBJ2-4; with no DNA, the TCRdb D assignment of TRBD1 cannot be verified. Germline V gives CDR1 DFQATT, CDR2 SNEGSKA (reference sequence). This CDR3 comprises 18 residues. CDR3 residues: CSARDQGPDPLAKNIQYF.

V gene TRBV4-2 combines with J gene TRBJ1-5; lacking DNA, the TRBD1 call made by TCRdb goes unchecked. The germline V gene encodes CDR1 LGHNA and CDR2 YNFKEQ. The CDR3 contains 15 residues. This CDR3 is CASSQEDRGNQPQHF.

This chain connects TRBV20-1 to TRBJ2-1; as DNA is missing, the TRBD1 call by TCRdb cannot be tested. The CDR3 covers 18 residues. Looked up from germline, CDR1 is DFQATT and CDR2 is SNEGSKA (reference sequence). CDR3 sequence: CSASSLAGGPRLSDEQFF.

The rearrangement joins TRBV19 to TRBJ1-2; TCRdb lists TRBD1, though no DNA is available to test this call. Germline V lookup: CDR1 LNHDA, CDR2 SQIVND (reference sequence). The length of the CDR3 is 15 residues. The CDR3: CASKPGQGPNYGYTF.

The genes are TRBV27 and TRBJ1-6; TCRdb indicates TRBD1, and absent DNA this call remains unverified. The CDR3 totals 13 residues. Germline CDR1 is MNHEY and CDR2 is SMNVEV (reference sequence). Here the CDR3 reads CASTGVYNSPLHF.

This sequence joins TRBV11-1 and TRBJ2-5; the D call of TRBD2 rests on TCRdb alone, since no DNA is present to check it. Per the germline V gene, CDR1 is SGHAT and CDR2 is FQDESV (reference sequence). The length of the CDR3 is 16 residues. CDR3 loop: CASSPHHLDSQETQYF.

CDR3 amino acids: CASSQDGTTDTQYF. The chain joins TRBV3-1 to TRBJ2-3. The V gene's germline CDR1 is LGHDT and CDR2 YNNKEL (reference sequence). The CDR3 contains 14 residues.

The CDR3 sequence is CASSYVYGNTEAFF. This chain joins TRBV6-6 and TRBJ1-1. The germline V gene encodes CDR1 MNHNY and CDR2 SVGAGI (reference sequence). CDR3 length: 14 residues.

This CDR3 reads CASSTRTGDTGYTF. The chain combines TRBV5-6 with TRBJ1-2; checking the TCRdb D call of TRBD1 is not possible without DNA. Germline CDR1 and CDR2: SGHDT and YYEEEE. This CDR3 is 14 amino acids long.

The chain couples TRBV6-4 to TRBJ2-2; TCRdb's D call of TRBD1 is untestable without DNA. There are 15 residues in the CDR3. Germline V lookup: CDR1 MRHNA, CDR2 SNTAGT. The CDR3 loop reads CASSDRQGNTGELFF.

The chain employs TRBV11-2 and TRBJ1-5. CDR1 and CDR2 from the germline V gene are SGHAT and FQNNGV. This CDR3 comprises 13 residues. The CDR3 is CASSLVEGQPQHF.

The V gene is TRBV7-8, the J gene TRBJ2-3; checking the TCRdb D call of TRBD1 is not possible without DNA. Germline V gene data show CDR1 as SGHVS and CDR2 as FQNEAQ. This CDR3 contains 14 residues. CDR3 sequence reads: CASSSGPYTDTQYF.

The chain has TRBV20-1 and TRBJ2-3; TCRdb gives TRBD2 as the D gene, but with no DNA this cannot be confirmed. CDR1 is DFQATT, CDR2 SNEGSKA, per germline (reference sequence). This CDR3 is built from 13 residues. The CDR3 sequence: CSARGTFTDTQYF.

This rearrangement joins TRBV7-6 to TRBJ2-3; TCRdb's D gene call, TRBD1, goes unchecked for lack of DNA. CDR3 length equals 15 residues. CDR1 and CDR2 (germline): SGHVS, FNYEAQ. Here the CDR3 reads CASGPTGGWTDTQYF.

The CDR3 protein is CSGVGGSYNEQFF. The chain employs TRBV20-1 and TRBJ2-1. Germline V gives CDR1 DFQATT, CDR2 SNEGSKA (reference sequence). The CDR3 is made up of 13 amino acids.

CDR3 sequence: CASSGYGTPGMMQETQYF. The rearrangement uses TRBV7-6 and TRBJ2-5; the D call of TRBD2 rests on TCRdb alone, since no DNA is present to check it. CDR1 SGHVS and CDR2 FNYEAQ come from the germline V gene. The CDR3 consists of 18 residues.

This chain uses TRBV7-2 with TRBJ2-3; with no DNA, the TCRdb D assignment of TRBD1 cannot be verified. The CDR3 loop spans 15 amino acids. Germline V lookup: CDR1 SGHTA, CDR2 FQGNSA. The CDR3 is CASTLVGGRADTQYF.

This chain links TRBV5-6 with TRBJ2-7; the TRBD1 assignment by TCRdb is unverifiable without DNA. This CDR3 comprises 14 residues. Germline lookup yields CDR1 SGHDT and CDR2 YYEEEE. The CDR3 sequence: CASSFETGANEQYF.

The V call is TRBV3-1, the J call TRBJ1-2; TCRdb reports TRBD1, a call that lacks DNA to check it against. The CDR3 loop spans 15 amino acids. Looked up from germline, CDR1 is LGHDT and CDR2 is YNNKEL (reference sequence). The CDR3 region is CASSQDARAGYGYTF.

This chain connects TRBV20-1 to TRBJ2-1. CDR1 is DFQATT, CDR2 SNEGSKA, per germline (reference sequence). CDR3 length equals 11 residues. The CDR3 is CSVTSRNEQFF.